The 19 T cell receptor beta chains below all came from one sample that was sequenced in a study of blood T cell repertoires in COVID-19. The assay was immunoSEQ multiplex PCR, and TCRdb's table has in-frame clones only and misses some. This table holds 260,000 or so clones, around 90% found once. Sequenced: PBMCs or T cells enriched from blood (not recorded which). The receptor source for this set is a woman aged 30 to 39 with acute COVID-19.

This clone was recorded at least ten times. This rearrangement joins TRBV14 to TRBJ1-6, with D possibly matching TRBD1 (5 bases). Trimming stripped 4 bases from V and 9 bases from J, with 10 bases between. The CDR3 totals 13 residues. Germline lookup yields CDR1 SGHDN and CDR2 FVKESK. The DNA of the CDR3 is TGTGCCAGCAGCCGGCAGGGCACTTCACCCCTCCACTTT. It is translated as CASSRQGTSPLHF. Variable domain in full (rest from reference TRBV14 and TRBJ1-6): EAGVTQFPSHSVIEKGQTVTLRCDPISGHDNLYWYRRVMGKEIKFLLHFVKESKQDESGMPNNRFLAERTGGTYSTLKVQPAELEDSGVYFCASSRQGTSPLHFGNGTRLTVT.

This clone showed up just once. As DNA, the CDR3 is TGTGCCAGCAGGGGACAGATCTCCTACGAGCAGTACTTC. Its protein is CASRGQISYEQYF. The V call is TRBV6-5, the J call TRBJ2-7, with 7 nucleotides matching TRBD1. Trimming cost V 6 bases and J 0 bases; bases outside gene matches: 2. Per germline, CDR1 MNHEY and CDR2 SVGAGI. CDR3 length: 13 amino acids.

The chain carries TRBV5-1 and TRBJ1-1, with TRBD1 as a possible D gene (6 bases). The CDR3 consists of 15 residues. Germline CDR1 is SGHRS and CDR2 is YFSETQ. V shed 6 bases and J shed 4 bases, with 19 bases lying between them. The CDR3 DNA follows: TGCGCCAGCACCCCGACCAGGGGCACGAGCACTGAAGCTTTCTTT. Its protein is CASTPTRGTSTEAFF.

Comments on this clone: This same CDR3 is encoded by further DNA sequences in the sample. This chain joins TRBV5-5 and TRBJ1-5, with 10 bases aligning to TRBD1. V was clipped by 3 bases and J by 5 bases; unmatched bases: 2. Germline values: CDR1 SGHKS, CDR2 YYEKEE (reference sequence). This CDR3 region has 14 residues. The CDR3 spells CASSWTGGDQPQHF. The CDR3 coding sequence is TGTGCCAGCAGCTGGACAGGGGGGGATCAGCCCCAGCATTTT.

The chain recombines TRBV27 with TRBJ1-5; tentatively, D is TRBD1 (6 bases). Trimming removed 6 bases from V and 0 bases from J, with 18 bases in between. Germline CDR1 reads MNHEY; CDR2 reads SMNVEV (reference sequence). The CDR3 covers 17 residues. The CDR3 loop reads CASRTGTLAHSNQPQHF. The CDR3 DNA is TGTGCCAGCAGAACCGGGACACTCGCTCATAGCAATCAGCCCCAGCATTTT.

The genes are TRBV27 and TRBJ1-5; the match to TRBD1 covers 7 bases. Looked up from germline, CDR1 is MNHEY and CDR2 is SMNVEV (reference sequence). The CDR3 length is 14 residues. Trimming at V came to 6 bases and at J to 6 bases, leaving 8 bases not matched to a gene. The CDR3 is CASSLAGGTQPQHF. The CDR3 bases are TGTGCCAGCAGCCTGGCAGGGGGAACTCAGCCCCAGCATTTT.

The chain has TRBV7-9 and TRBJ2-7; the D is unclear. This CDR3 has 17 residues. The V end lost 5 bases, the J end lost 3 bases, and 23 bases lay between the germline ends. Germline V gene lookup returns CDR1 SEHNR and CDR2 FQNEAQ (reference sequence). The CDR3 DNA follows: TGTGCCAGCAGCACCCCGAGCGCCGACGCACTTCGCTACGAGCAGTACTTC. Translated: CASSTPSADALRYEQYF.

The chain uses TRBV13 and TRBJ1-1, with D maybe TRBD1 (5 bases). The CDR3 consists of 14 residues. In germline, CDR1 is PRHDT, CDR2 FYEKMQ (reference sequence). V was trimmed by 0 bases and J by 5 bases, leaving 10 bases between them. The CDR3 spells CASSLGGGDTEAFF. In DNA form, the CDR3 reads TGTGCCAGCAGCTTAGGCGGGGGGGATACTGAAGCTTTCTTT.

V and J are TRBV7-6 and TRBJ2-1; D is undetermined. CDR1 is SGHVS, CDR2 FNYEAQ, per germline. V lost 2 bases and J lost 0, with 11 bases in between. This CDR3 has 16 residues. In DNA, the CDR3 is TGTGCCAGCAGCTTAAAGTGGCCTAGCTCCTACAATGAGCAGTTCTTC. This gives the protein CASSLKWPSSYNEQFF.

The V call is TRBV6-4, the J call TRBJ1-1; a weak D match, TRBD1 (6 bases). Trimming stripped 2 bases from V and 2 bases from J, with 12 bases between. The CDR3 runs to 15 residues. Germline values: CDR1 MRHNA, CDR2 SNTAGT. CDR3 loop: CASSDDRIGNTEAFF. CDR3 in DNA: TGTGCCAGCAGTGACGACAGGATAGGAAACACTGAAGCTTTCTTT.

This chain connects TRBV3-1 (or the pseudogene TRBV3-2) to TRBJ2-3; D is uncertain. The CDR3 spans 12 residues. The V end lost 4 bases, the J end lost 4 bases, and 6 bases lay between the germline ends. Germline CDR1 LGHDT, CDR2 YNNKEL (reference sequence). The CDR3 nucleotides read TGTGCCAGCAGCCGTGAGCCAGATACGCAGTATTTT. This translates into CASSREPDTQYF.

The chain is built from TRBV2 and TRBJ1-6; TRBD1 agrees at 8 bases. The V gene's germline CDR1 is SNHLY and CDR2 FYNNEI. V was clipped by 6 bases and J by 7 bases; unmatched bases: 5. This CDR3 has 14 residues. CDR3: CASRAGQVNSPLHF. The CDR3 DNA reads TGTGCCAGCAGGGCGGGACAGGTGAATTCACCCCTCCACTTT.

J is TRBJ1-1 and V is TRBV7-8; D not resolved. V shed 6 bases and J shed 6 bases, with 14 bases lying between them. Germline-derived CDR1 and CDR2 are SGHVS and FQNEAQ. The CDR3 is made up of 13 amino acids. The CDR3: CASRPGGYAEAFF. As DNA, the CDR3 is TGTGCCAGCAGGCCGGGAGGTTACGCTGAAGCTTTCTTT.

V and J are TRBV23-1 and TRBJ2-2; D unresolved. TRBV23-1 is sorted into the ORF group, with uncertain function. There are 16 residues in the CDR3. V was pared by 5 bases and J by 1 base, with 14 bases between. The CDR3 DNA reads as TGCGCCAGCAGTTCCTCGCAGGCCATGAACACCGGGGAGCTGTTTTTT. Translated, it gives CASSSSQAMNTGELFF.

The sample holds one count of this clone. The chain is built from TRBV5-1 and TRBJ2-7; D perhaps matches TRBD1 (6 bases). Trimming cost V 4 bases and J 5 bases, with 13 bases left between them. The CDR3 loop spans 13 amino acids. Germline assignment: CDR1 SGHRS and CDR2 YFSETQ. The CDR3 protein is CASSQGHRHEQYF. The CDR3 DNA reads TGCGCCAGCAGCCAGGGGCACCGTCACGAGCAGTACTTC.

The rearrangement uses TRBV4-1 and TRBJ2-1, with TRBD1 as a possible D gene (5 bases). The V end was cut by 0 bases, the J end by 3 bases, with 12 bases between. Germline lookup yields CDR1 MGHRA and CDR2 YSYEKL. CDR3 length equals 16 residues. CDR3 protein: CASSQDKGFYYNEQFF. The CDR3 DNA sequence: TGCGCCAGCAGCCAAGATAAGGGGTTTTACTACAATGAGCAGTTCTTC.

The chain carries TRBV7-9 and TRBJ1-2, with 10 positions matching TRBD1. The germline gives CDR1 SEHNR, CDR2 FQNEAQ (reference sequence). The CDR3 covers 15 residues. The junction had 9 bases not matched to a gene; V was cut back by 5 bases and J by 6 bases. CDR3 sequence reads: CASSQGTGDQDGYTF. CDR3 nucleotide sequence: TGTGCCAGCAGCCAGGGGACAGGGGATCAGGATGGCTACACCTTC. The whole variable domain, filled in from reference TRBV7-9 and TRBJ1-2, reads DTGVSQNPRHKITKRGQNVTFRCDPISEHNRLYWYRQTLGQGPEFLTYFQNEAQLEKSRLLSDRFSAERPKGSFSTLEIQRTEQGDSAMYLCASSQGTGDQDGYTFGSGTRLTVV.

The gene calls are TRBV7-9 and TRBJ2-3, with TRBD1 matching 7 bases. CDR3 length equals 14 residues. The V gene end was trimmed by 5 bases and the J gene end by 0 bases; junction bases not matched to a gene: 2. Germline V gives CDR1 SEHNR, CDR2 FQNEAQ (reference sequence). In nucleotides, the CDR3 is TGTGCCAGCAGCCGGGACAGTAGCACAGATACGCAGTATTTT. It translates to CASSRDSSTDTQYF.

The rearrangement links TRBV6-5 to TRBJ2-7; a possible D gene is TRBD2 (6 bases). The CDR3 spans 16 residues. CDR1 is MNHEY and CDR2 is SVGAGI in the germline V gene. V lost 0 bases and J lost 2, with 14 bases in between. The CDR3 protein is CASSYSTGEWAYEQYF. The CDR3 nucleotides read TGTGCCAGCAGTTACTCGACGGGGGAATGGGCCTACGAGCAGTACTTC.